These T cell receptor beta chains were read from a single sample in a study of blood T cells in healthy people across ages. TCRdb reprocessed the 5' RACE reads with MiXCR, giving one entry per CDR3 protein. This sample has 650,000 to 950,000 distinct CDR3 sequences, with more than 40% found just once. Input material: blood. All receptors come from a man in his fifties or sixties in good health. Both conserved end residues are part of each CDR3. A D gene is named only where the DNA matches it firmly. A clone size is listed for some rows: how often the clone was seen (once, few, many), or a class if it is expanded.

J,V,D,size,DNA,CDR3
TRBJ2-5,TRBV5-1,NA,NA,TGCGCCAGCAGCTCGAATACGGGAGAGACCCAGTACTTC,CASSSNTGETQYF
TRBJ2-5,TRBV5-1,NA,few,TGCGCCAGCAGACCAGGGGGGTTCCAAGAGACCCAGTACTTC,CASRPGGFQETQYF
TRBJ2-7,TRBV2,TRBD1,NA,TGTGCCAGCAGTGAAGTATACAGGGGCTACGAGCAGTACTTC,CASSEVYRGYEQYF
TRBJ1-4,TRBV4-3,NA,NA,TGCGCCAGCAGCCAAGACATTTACGGCAATGAAAAACTGTTTTTT,CASSQDIYGNEKLFF
TRBJ2-7,TRBV7-6,TRBD1,once,TGTGCCAGCAGCCCGACAGGGCACTACGAGCAGTACTTC,CASSPTGHYEQYF
TRBJ2-5,TRBV6-5,NA,NA,TGTGCCAGCAGTTACCGGTGGGGGGCTCGGGGAGAGACCCAGTACTTC,CASSYRWGARGETQYF
TRBJ2-5,TRBV20-1,TRBD1,NA,TGCAGTGCTCCTAGAGGGGGCCCGGGAGAGACCCAGTACTTC,CSAPRGGPGETQYF
TRBJ2-3,TRBV6-5,TRBD1,many,TGTGCCAGCAGGGAGACAGGGGGATCCGATACGCAGTATTTT,CASRETGGSDTQYF
TRBJ2-4,TRBV27,NA,NA,TGTGCCAGCAGTCCGACAGGGGAGGGGGAGCAGTACTTC,CASSPTGEGEQYF
TRBJ2-2,TRBV3-1,TRBD1,NA,TGTGCCAGCAGCTTGGACAGGGGGCCGGTCGGGGAGCTGTTTTTT,CASSLDRGPVGELFF
TRBJ2-1,TRBV12-3/TRBV12-4,TRBD2,NA,TGTGCCAGCAGATTAGCGGGGGGTAAGGATGAGCAGTTCTTC,CASRLAGGKDEQFF
TRBJ1-5,TRBV2,NA,few,TGTGCCAGCAGTGGGGACAATAATCAGCCCCAGCATTTT,CASSGDNNQPQHF
TRBJ2-1,TRBV14,TRBD1,NA,TGTGCCAGCAGCCAAGTCGTCGGGACAGGGGGCTGGCAGTTCTTC,CASSQVVGTGGWQFF
TRBJ2-5,TRBV7-2,NA,few,TGTGCCAGCAGCTTAGACCCGGGGAGGCAAGAGACCCAGTACTTC,CASSLDPGRQETQYF
TRBJ1-5,TRBV29-1,NA,NA,TGCAGCCTCCAGGTAGGGCAAACCAATCAGCCCCAGCATTTT,CSLQVGQTNQPQHF
TRBJ1-2,TRBV12-3/TRBV12-4,NA,NA,TGTGCCAGCAGTTTAAATAAGGGGAGGAATGGCTACACCTTC,CASSLNKGRNGYTF
TRBJ2-1,TRBV20-1,TRBD2,many,TGCAGTGCTAGAGATCTGGGCGGGGGGCTATACAATGAGCAGTTCTTC,CSARDLGGGLYNEQFF
TRBJ1-4,TRBV6-2/TRBV6-3,NA,NA,TGTGCCAGCAGTTACTCGTCGGAACATTTGGATGAAAAACTGTTTTTT,CASSYSSEHLDEKLFF
TRBJ2-7,TRBV6-2/TRBV6-3,TRBD1,few,TGTGCCAGCAGGCCCACCCCGGACAGGGGGGCCTACGAGCAGTACTTC,CASRPTPDRGAYEQYF
TRBJ2-5,TRBV20-1,NA,NA,TGCAGTGTTCCACAGGGATCCCAAGAGACCCAGTACTTC,CSVPQGSQETQYF
TRBJ2-4,TRBV20-1,NA,few,TGCAGTGCTAGGGGGATTTGGCTAGCTGGAGCCAAAAACATTCAGTACTTC,CSARGIWLAGAKNIQYF
TRBJ2-1,TRBV4-3,NA,NA,TGCGCCAGCAGCCAACAGGCCTCCTGTGAGCAGTTCTTC,CASSQQASCEQFF
TRBJ2-7,TRBV28,NA,few,TGTGCCAGCAGTTTACATTCCCGTTCTAGCGAGCAGTACTTC,CASSLHSRSSEQYF
TRBJ2-5,TRBV7-2,TRBD2,NA,TGTGCCAGCAGCCCCGGACTAGATGTCGAGACCCAGTACTTC,CASSPGLDVETQYF
TRBJ2-3,TRBV20-1,TRBD2,few,TGCAGTGCTAGTAGCGGGGGAGATACGCAGTATTTT,CSASSGGDTQYF
TRBJ2-5,TRBV28,NA,NA,TGTGCCAGCAGTTTCCGGGCCTTACGAGAGACCCAGTACTTC,CASSFRALRETQYF
TRBJ1-2,TRBV18,TRBD1,NA,TGTGCCAGCTCACCCCAAGGGACAGGGGCCGAACTACCCTATGGCTACACCTTC,CASSPQGTGAELPYGYTF
TRBJ1-4,TRBV7-6,NA,NA,TGTGCCAGCAGCTTAGGGGACTGGGATGAAAAACTGTTTTTT,CASSLGDWDEKLFF
TRBJ1-4,TRBV6-6,NA,NA,TGTGCCAGCAGAAAAAAACAGGCCCTAGCAACTAATGAAAAACTGTTTTTT,CASRKKQALATNEKLFF
TRBJ1-2,TRBV6-2/TRBV6-3,TRBD1,NA,TGTGCCAGCACCATGACAGGGAACTATGACTACACCTTC,CASTMTGNYDYTF
TRBJ1-1,TRBV6-1,NA,NA,TGTGCCAGCAGGTCACGGACTCGGGCAGCTTTCTTT,CASRSRTRAAFF
TRBJ2-5,TRBV29-1,NA,NA,TGCAGCGTTGGCAGACCCCAAGAGACCCAGTACTTC,CSVGRPQETQYF
TRBJ2-1,TRBV25-1,NA,NA,TGTGCCAGCAGCTCAAGACCGAACAATGAGCAGTTCTTC,CASSSRPNNEQFF
TRBJ1-2,TRBV7-9,TRBD1,NA,TGTGCCAGCAGCTCATCGGACAGGGGGGCCTGGGGCTACACCTTC,CASSSSDRGAWGYTF
TRBJ2-4,TRBV6-6,NA,NA,TGTACCAGCAGTTACCCTGGAGTAAACATTCAGTACTTC,CTSSYPGVNIQYF
TRBJ2-5,TRBV9,TRBD1,NA,TGTGCCAGCAGCGGCACCAGGGGGCGGGAGACCCAGTACTTC,CASSGTRGRETQYF
TRBJ2-5,TRBV9,NA,NA,TGTGCCAGCAGCCTCTGGGCGGGGGCGGACCAAGAGACCCAGTACTTC,CASSLWAGADQETQYF
TRBJ1-1,TRBV7-2,TRBD1,NA,TGTGCCAGCAGCGAACGTCACAGGGGAACTGAAGCTTTCTTT,CASSERHRGTEAFF
TRBJ1-2,TRBV7-9,NA,NA,TGTGCCAGCAGTCTACACGGGGAGAAAGGCTACACCTTC,CASSLHGEKGYTF
TRBJ2-5,TRBV28,NA,few,TGTGCCAGCAGAAGGAGGGGGCGGTCCCCAGAGACCCAGTACTTC,CASRRRGRSPETQYF
TRBJ2-3,TRBV18,TRBD2,NA,TGTGCCAGCTCACCCCAGCGGGGGGCCACAGATACGCAGTATTTT,CASSPQRGATDTQYF
TRBJ2-1,TRBV20-1,TRBD2,NA,TGCAGTGCTAGAGATGGGGGAGCGGGAGTCCATGAGCAGTTCTTC,CSARDGGAGVHEQFF
TRBJ2-1,TRBV20-1,NA,once,TGCAGTGCTGGACCCCAAAGCGATGAGCAGTTCTTC,CSAGPQSDEQFF
TRBJ2-7,TRBV7-2,NA,NA,TGTGCCAGCAGCTTTGTTGGGATTAACGAGCAGTACTTC,CASSFVGINEQYF
TRBJ2-5,TRBV20-1,NA,few,TGCAGTGCGGGGGACAATCAGTACCAAGAGACCCAGTACTTC,CSAGDNQYQETQYF
TRBJ2-3,TRBV6-2/TRBV6-3,NA,NA,TGTGCCAGCAGTTTTCCAACAGATACGCAGTATTTT,CASSFPTDTQYF
TRBJ2-7,TRBV9,TRBD2,NA,TGTGCCAGCAGCCACCGGCGGGAGAGCTCCTACGAGCAGTACTTC,CASSHRRESSYEQYF
TRBJ2-1,TRBV6-2/TRBV6-3,NA,NA,TGTGCCAGCAGTTACCCACAGAGGGGCAATGAGCAGTTCTTC,CASSYPQRGNEQFF
TRBJ2-7,TRBV7-2,NA,NA,TGTGCCAGCAGCTTAGTTAAGGTCCAGGGGGAGGACCAGTACTTC,CASSLVKVQGEDQYF